The 21 T cell receptor beta chains below all came from one sample that was sequenced in a study of blood T cell repertoires in COVID-19. Measured with immunoSEQ multiplex PCR; TCRdb has only the in-frame clones, and not every one. The repertoire holds over 150,000 clones, with more than 70% as singletons. The specimen was peripheral blood. These receptors all come from a man aged 50 to 59 with active or convalescent COVID-19.

The chain combines TRBV7-2 with TRBJ2-6; D gene uncertain. This CDR3 is built from 16 residues. CDR1 is SGHTA, CDR2 FQGNSA, per germline. Deletions cut 1 base from V and 0 bases from J, with 7 bases between. The CDR3 is CASSLDQNSGANVLTF. DNA for the CDR3: TGTGCCAGCAGCTTAGATCAGAACTCTGGGGCCAACGTCCTGACTTTC.

The V call is TRBV3-1 (or the pseudogene TRBV3-2), the J call TRBJ2-3; D might be TRBD1 (6 bases). V was pared by 1 base and J by 2 bases, with 10 bases between. Germline V gene sequence: CDR1 LGHDT, CDR2 YNNKEL (reference sequence). The CDR3 sequence is 15 residues long. The CDR3 loop reads CASSQGTGPTDTQYF. In DNA form, the CDR3 reads TGTGCCAGCAGCCAAGGAACAGGGCCCACAGATACGCAGTATTTT.

The chain uses TRBV29-1 and TRBJ2-7, with 9 bases that match TRBD1. From germline, CDR1 is SQVTM and CDR2 ANQGSEA. After removal of 6 bases from V and 6 bases from J, the junction contained 9 bases not matched to a gene. The CDR3 consists of 13 residues. The CDR3 sequence: CSVEGQGGSEQYF. CDR3 coding DNA: TGCAGCGTGGAGGGACAGGGAGGCTCCGAGCAGTACTTC.

The gene calls are TRBV5-1 and TRBJ2-2; 10 bases line up with TRBD1. The CDR3 is 16 residues long. Looked up from germline, CDR1 is SGHRS and CDR2 is YFSETQ. With V trimmed by 4 bases and J by 3 bases, 6 bases remained unmatched. The CDR3 DNA follows: TGCGCCAGCAGCCCCCCCGGGACAGGGGACACCGGGGAGCTGTTTTTT. Translated: CASSPPGTGDTGELFF.

The V call is TRBV6-6, the J call TRBJ2-1; D is unresolved. The CDR3 runs 11 residues. Trimming removed 7 bases at V and 5 bases at J, with 6 bases between. Germline CDR1 and CDR2: MNHNY and SVGAGI (reference sequence). CDR3 coding DNA: TGTGCCAGCATTGAGAACAATGAGCAGTTCTTC. The encoded protein is CASIENNEQFF.

The chain links TRBV2 to TRBJ2-3; D is possibly TRBD1 (5 bases). This CDR3 is built from 14 residues. Germline V gene data show CDR1 as SNHLY and CDR2 as FYNNEI. V lost 8 bases and J 0 bases, leaving 12 bases between the germline ends. The chain's CDR3 is CASGAVTSTDTQYF. For the CDR3, the DNA is TGTGCCAGCGGGGCGGTCACTAGCACAGATACGCAGTATTTT.

The V gene is TRBV4-3, the J gene TRBJ2-5, with 8 bases matching TRBD2. Trimming removed 0 bases from V and 5 bases from J; junction bases left unmatched: 5. CDR3 length equals 15 residues. Germline CDR1 and CDR2: LGHNA and YSLEER. This CDR3 reads CASSQDWPGGETQYF. CDR3 nucleotides: TGCGCCAGCAGCCAAGATTGGCCGGGGGGGGAGACCCAGTACTTC.

CDR3 loop: CASSLASRGNQPQHF. The CDR3 DNA reads as TGTGCCAGCAGCTTAGCGTCGAGAGGGAATCAGCCCCAGCATTTT. The gene calls are TRBV7-8 and TRBJ1-5, with D hard to call. Germline lookup yields CDR1 SGHVS and CDR2 FQNEAQ. V lost 0 bases and J lost 4, with 10 bases in between. The CDR3 consists of 15 residues.

The rearrangement links TRBV19 to TRBJ1-2; 9 bases agree with TRBD1. This CDR3 is built from 14 residues. CDR1 and CDR2 (germline): LNHDA, SQIVND (reference sequence). With V trimmed by 4 bases and J by 4 bases, 4 bases remained unmatched. The CDR3 is CASSTPDRGYGYTF. The CDR3 DNA reads as TGTGCCAGTAGTACTCCGGACAGGGGCTATGGCTACACCTTC.

This clone is a singleton in its sample. This chain links TRBV19 with TRBJ1-2; a possible D gene is TRBD1 (6 bases). The CDR3 is made up of 14 amino acids. The ends were cut back, 11 bases at V and 4 bases at J, with 20 bases in the middle. Germline CDR1 and CDR2: LNHDA and SQIVND (reference sequence). The CDR3 spells CACQRQGGSYGYTF. The CDR3 DNA sequence: TGTGCCTGCCAGCGCCAAGGGGGTAGCTATGGCTACACCTTC.

The chain carries TRBV7-2 and TRBJ2-4; TRBD1 agrees at 10 bases. V lost 6 bases and J lost 7; bases outside the gene matches: 6. Looked up from germline, CDR1 is SGHTA and CDR2 is FQGNSA. There are 14 residues in the CDR3. The CDR3 bases are TGTGCCAGCAGGAGACAGGGGGCTTTGAACATTCAGTACTTC. Translated: CASRRQGALNIQYF.

This sequence joins TRBV2 and TRBJ1-6; D may be TRBD1 (5 bases). The CDR3 consists of 17 residues. Trimming took off 0 bases at V and 8 bases at J, with 17 bases between the two ends. Germline CDR1 and CDR2: SNHLY and FYNNEI. In DNA, the CDR3 is TGTGCCAGCAGTGAAGCGAGTCTCTACAGGTTTTATTCACCCCTCCACTTT. It is translated as CASSEASLYRFYSPLHF.

The CDR3 region is CASRQGVSGYTF. The CDR3, as DNA: TGTGCCAGCCGGCAAGGGGTGAGCGGCTACACCTTC. The V call is TRBV28, the J call TRBJ1-2, with D perhaps matching TRBD1 (5 bases). Germline CDR1 reads MDHEN; CDR2 reads SYDVKM. V lost 8 bases and J 8 bases, leaving 15 bases between the germline ends. The CDR3 length is 12 residues.

J is TRBJ2-2 and V is TRBV4-3, with TRBD1 as a possible D gene (5 bases). Deletions cut 5 bases from V and 9 bases from J, with 19 bases between. The CDR3 sequence is 15 residues long. The germline gives CDR1 LGHNA, CDR2 YSLEER. The CDR3 loop is CASSAGFLISRELFF. CDR3 in DNA: TGCGCCAGCAGCGCAGGGTTTTTAATATCTCGGGAGCTGTTTTTT.

This rearrangement joins TRBV13 to TRBJ1-4; 12 bases agree with TRBD1. CDR3 size: 17 residues. Germline V gives CDR1 PRHDT, CDR2 FYEKMQ (reference sequence). V lost 5 bases to trimming and J lost 4 bases; unmatched junction nucleotides: 8. CDR3 in amino acids: CASSSRDRGRVNEKLFF. Written as DNA, the CDR3 is TGTGCCAGCAGCAGCCGGGACAGGGGGCGGGTTAATGAAAAACTGTTTTTT. The variable domain in full, with the rest retrieved from reference TRBV13 and TRBJ1-4, is AAGVIQSPRHLIKEKRETATLKCYPIPRHDTVYWYQQGPGQDPQFLISFYEKMQSDKGSIPDRFSAQQFSDYHSELNMSSLELGDSALYFCASSSRDRGRVNEKLFFGSGTQLSVL.

CDR3 in DNA: TGTGCCAGCAGCTTAACAGGGGGTTCTTATATGAATTCACCCCTCCACTTT. Translating gives CASSLTGGSYMNSPLHF. This chain uses TRBV13 with TRBJ1-6; 8 nucleotides line up with TRBD1. Looked up from germline, CDR1 is PRHDT and CDR2 is FYEKMQ (reference sequence). V trimming: 2 bases; J trimming: 7 bases; junction bases outside the gene matches: 10. CDR3 size: 17 residues.

The chain uses TRBV2 and TRBJ1-1; 8 bases line up with TRBD1. The ends lost 7 bases at V and 5 bases at J; junction bases unmatched: 15. CDR3 length equals 16 residues. The germline V gene has CDR1 SNHLY and CDR2 FYNNEI. The CDR3 is CASKTGTGSPRTEAFF. As DNA, the CDR3 is TGTGCCAGCAAAACGGGGACAGGTTCCCCGAGGACTGAAGCTTTCTTT.

This chain links TRBV11-2 with TRBJ2-7; 7 bases agree with TRBD1. CDR3 length: 15 residues. V was clipped by 1 base and J by 2 bases; unmatched bases: 5. Germline CDR1 and CDR2: SGHAT and FQNNGV. The CDR3 protein is CASSLVDRFPYEQYF. CDR3 in DNA: TGTGCCAGCAGCTTAGTGGACAGGTTCCCCTACGAGCAGTACTTC.

The chain uses TRBV30 and TRBJ1-4; 9 bases line up with TRBD1. The CDR3 has 15 amino acids. After removal of 0 bases from V and 7 bases from J, the junction contained 6 bases not matched to a gene. The germline V gene encodes CDR1 GTSNPN and CDR2 SVGIG (reference sequence). CDR3 region: CAWSVGTGKGEKLFF. For the CDR3, the DNA is TGTGCCTGGAGTGTCGGGACAGGGAAGGGTGAAAAACTGTTTTTT.

The gene calls are TRBV11-2 and TRBJ1-2; perhaps TRBD1 as D (6 bases). The V end was cut by 3 bases, the J end by 6 bases, with 8 bases between. There are 12 residues in the CDR3. Germline CDR1 is SGHAT and CDR2 is FQNNGV. The CDR3 sequence: CASSFEGDGYTF. DNA for the CDR3: TGTGCCAGCAGCTTTGAGGGGGATGGCTACACCTTC.

V is TRBV4-3 and J is TRBJ2-1; D not certain. This CDR3 comprises 11 residues. V was pared by 4 bases and J by 8 bases, with 6 bases between. Germline CDR1 is LGHNA and CDR2 is YSLEER. The CDR3 loop reads CASSRRDEQFF. The CDR3 DNA is TGCGCCAGCAGCCGTCGCGATGAGCAGTTCTTC.